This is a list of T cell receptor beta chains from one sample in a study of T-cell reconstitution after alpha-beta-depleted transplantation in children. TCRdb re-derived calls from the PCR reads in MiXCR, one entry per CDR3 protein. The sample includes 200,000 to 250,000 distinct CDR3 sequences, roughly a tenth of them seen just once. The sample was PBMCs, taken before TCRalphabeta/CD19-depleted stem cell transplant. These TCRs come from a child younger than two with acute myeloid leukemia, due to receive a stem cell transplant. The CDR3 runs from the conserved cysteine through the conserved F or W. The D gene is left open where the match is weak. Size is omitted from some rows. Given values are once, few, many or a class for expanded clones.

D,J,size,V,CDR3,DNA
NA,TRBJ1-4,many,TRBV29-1,CSAPDSINEKLFF,TGCAGCGCCCCGGACAGCATAAATGAAAAACTGTTTTTT
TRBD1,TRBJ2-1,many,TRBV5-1,CASSFEGASYNEQFF,TGCGCCAGCAGCTTTGAGGGGGCCTCCTACAATGAGCAGTTCTTC
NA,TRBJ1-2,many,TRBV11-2,CASSLDLTYGYTF,TGTGCCAGCAGCTTAGATCTGACATATGGCTACACCTTC
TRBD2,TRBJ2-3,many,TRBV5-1,CASWTSGVGDTQYF,TGCGCCAGCTGGACTAGCGGGGTTGGAGATACGCAGTATTTT
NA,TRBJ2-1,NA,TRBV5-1,CASSLEGAYNEQFF,TGCGCCAGCAGCTTGGAGGGTGCGTACAATGAGCAGTTCTTC
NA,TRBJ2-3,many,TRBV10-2,CASSESTRQDTQYF,TGCGCCAGCAGTGAGTCGACCAGGCAAGATACGCAGTATTTT
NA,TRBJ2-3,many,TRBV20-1,CSASRGTVRGADTQYF,TGCAGTGCTAGCCGGGGGACGGTGAGAGGCGCAGATACGCAGTATTTT
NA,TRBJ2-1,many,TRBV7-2,CASSLNAAYNEQFF,TGTGCCAGCAGCTTGAATGCCGCCTACAATGAGCAGTTCTTC
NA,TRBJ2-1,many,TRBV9,CASSVEGARNEQFF,TGTGCCAGCAGCGTAGAGGGCGCGAGGAATGAGCAGTTCTTC
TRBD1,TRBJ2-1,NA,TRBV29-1,CSVVDRGSSYNEQFF,TGCAGCGTTGTGGACAGGGGGAGCTCCTACAATGAGCAGTTCTTC
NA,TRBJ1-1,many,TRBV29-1,CSVEGDSTEAFF,TGCAGCGTCGAGGGGGATTCAACTGAAGCTTTCTTT
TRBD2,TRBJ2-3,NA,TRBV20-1,CSARKTSGTLTDTQYF,TGCAGTGCTAGAAAGACTAGCGGGACCCTAACAGATACGCAGTATTTT
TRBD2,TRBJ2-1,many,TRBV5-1,CASSLDPTTSGRVPSSYNEQFF,TGCGCCAGCAGCTTGGACCCCACGACTAGCGGGAGGGTCCCTAGCTCCTACAATGAGCAGTTCTTC
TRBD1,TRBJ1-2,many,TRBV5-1,CASSWTGEDGYTF,TGCGCCAGCAGCTGGACAGGGGAGGATGGCTACACCTTC
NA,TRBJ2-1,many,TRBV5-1,CASSLGHRDSNEQFF,TGCGCCAGCAGCTTGGGGCACAGGGATAGCAATGAGCAGTTCTTC
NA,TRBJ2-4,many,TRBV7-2,CASSLKGTLAKNIQYF,TGTGCCAGCAGCTTAAAGGGAACGCTAGCCAAAAACATTCAGTACTTC
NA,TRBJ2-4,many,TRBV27,CASSLSRGGIQYF,TGTGCCAGCAGTTTATCCAGGGGTGGCATTCAGTACTTC
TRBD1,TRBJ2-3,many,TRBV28,CASRRGQGEYTQYF,TGTGCCAGCAGGCGAGGACAGGGGGAATATACGCAGTATTTT
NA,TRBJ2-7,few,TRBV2,CASRVDSKSSYEQYF,TGTGCCAGCAGGGTAGACAGTAAGAGCTCCTACGAGCAGTACTTC
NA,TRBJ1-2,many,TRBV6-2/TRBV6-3,CASSWPRGYTF,TGTGCCAGCAGCTGGCCACGCGGCTACACCTTC
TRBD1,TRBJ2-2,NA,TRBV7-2,CASRRTGGNTGELFF,TGTGCCAGCAGACGGACAGGTGGGAACACCGGGGAGCTGTTTTTT
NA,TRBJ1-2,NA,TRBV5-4,CASSSFGANYGYTF,TGTGCCAGCAGCTCGTTCGGGGCTAACTATGGCTACACCTTC
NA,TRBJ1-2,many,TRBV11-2,CASSLVGITGYTF,TGTGCCAGCAGCTTAGTGGGAATCACTGGCTACACCTTC
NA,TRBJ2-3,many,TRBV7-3,CASSMGTDRTDTQYF,TGTGCCAGCAGCATGGGGACGGATCGCACAGATACGCAGTATTTT
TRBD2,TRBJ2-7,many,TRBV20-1,CSAAGREGFGYEQYF,TGCAGTGCGGCGGGGCGGGAGGGCTTCGGCTACGAGCAGTACTTC
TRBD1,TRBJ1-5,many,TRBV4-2,CASSLSDRGPQPQHF,TGTGCCAGCAGCCTCTCAGACAGGGGGCCTCAGCCCCAGCATTTT
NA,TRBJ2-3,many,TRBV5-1,CASSLTGTGTDTQYF,TGCGCCAGCAGCTTGACCGGGACTGGCACAGATACGCAGTATTTT
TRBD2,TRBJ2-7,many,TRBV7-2,CASSLGGRAYEQYF,TGTGCCAGCAGCTTGGGGGGGAGGGCCTACGAGCAGTACTTC
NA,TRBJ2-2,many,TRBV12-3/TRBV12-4,CASRRQVGGIMFF,TGTGCCAGCAGGAGACAGGTCGGGGGTATAATGTTTTTT
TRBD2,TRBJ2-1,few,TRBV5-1,CASSGLAGVYNEQFF,TGCGCCAGCAGCGGACTAGCGGGGGTCTACAATGAGCAGTTCTTC
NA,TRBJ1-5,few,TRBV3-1,CASSQVRNSQPQHF,TGTGCCAGCAGCCAAGTGCGTAATAGTCAGCCCCAGCATTTT
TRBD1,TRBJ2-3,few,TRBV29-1,CSMGQITDTQYF,TGCAGCATGGGACAGATCACAGATACGCAGTATTTT
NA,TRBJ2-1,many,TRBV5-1,CASSLVLGQGEQFF,TGCGCCAGCAGCTTGGTCTTGGGGCAGGGTGAGCAGTTCTTC
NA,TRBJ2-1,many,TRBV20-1,CSAVVAGTPYNEQFF,TGCAGTGCAGTGGTTGCCGGGACCCCCTACAATGAGCAGTTCTTC
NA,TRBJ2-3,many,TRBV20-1,CSAGIAQPRTDTQYF,TGCAGTGCTGGAATAGCTCAGCCCCGCACAGATACGCAGTATTTT
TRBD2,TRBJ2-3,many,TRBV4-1,CASSRVTSGTDTQYF,TGCGCCAGCAGCCGAGTGACTAGCGGGACAGATACGCAGTATTTT
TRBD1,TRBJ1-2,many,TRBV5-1,CASRGLRQGESFSSSPYGYTF,TGCGCCAGCAGAGGACTAAGGCAGGGGGAATCTTTTTCGTCTTCGCCCTATGGCTACACCTTC
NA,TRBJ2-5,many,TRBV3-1,CASSQPPGETQYF,TGTGCCAGCAGCCAACCCCCAGGGGAGACCCAGTACTTC
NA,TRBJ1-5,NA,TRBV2,CAIGGGQNNQPQHF,TGTGCCATAGGGGGTGGACAGAACAATCAGCCCCAGCATTTT
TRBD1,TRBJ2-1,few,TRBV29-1,CSVADRGRRNEQFF,TGCAGCGTTGCAGACAGGGGGCGGCGCAATGAGCAGTTCTTC
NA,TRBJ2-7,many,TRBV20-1,CSARDPGTHPYEQYF,TGCAGTGCTAGAGACCCCGGGACACATCCCTACGAGCAGTACTTC
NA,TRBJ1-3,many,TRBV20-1,CSATAQAYISGNTIYF,TGCAGTGCCACAGCACAGGCTTACATCTCTGGAAACACCATATATTTT
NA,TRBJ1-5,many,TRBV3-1,CASSPTPWGGNQPQHF,TGTGCCAGCAGCCCCACGCCGTGGGGGGGGAATCAGCCCCAGCATTTT
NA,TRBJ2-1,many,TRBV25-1,CASSEYRLANEQFF,TGTGCCAGCAGTGAATATCGGCTGGCGAATGAGCAGTTCTTC
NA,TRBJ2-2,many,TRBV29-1,CSVGAANTGELFF,TGCAGCGTTGGGGCAGCCAACACCGGGGAGCTGTTTTTT
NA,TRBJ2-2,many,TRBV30,CAWGDPNTGELFF,TGTGCCTGGGGGGATCCGAACACCGGGGAGCTGTTTTTT
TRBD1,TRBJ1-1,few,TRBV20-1,CSARGGGAEAFF,TGCAGTGCGAGAGGAGGGGGCGCGGAGGCTTTCTTT
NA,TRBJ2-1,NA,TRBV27,CASSSLGRGAPYNEQFF,TGTGCCAGCAGTTCCCTAGGTCGCGGAGCCCCCTACAATGAGCAGTTCTTC
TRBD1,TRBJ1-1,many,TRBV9,CASSADPGQGATEAFF,TGTGCCAGCAGCGCCGACCCCGGACAGGGGGCGACTGAAGCTTTCTTT
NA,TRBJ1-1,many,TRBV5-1,CATRGTEGGTEAFF,TGCGCCACGCGGGGGACGGAGGGCGGCACTGAAGCTTTCTTT
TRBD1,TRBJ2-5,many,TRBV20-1,CSATGQGSIQETQYF,TGCAGTGCTACGGGACAGGGTTCGATCCAAGAGACCCAGTACTTC
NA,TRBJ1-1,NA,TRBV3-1,CASSQDKSPNTEAFF,TGTGCCAGCAGCCAAGATAAGTCACCGAACACTGAAGCTTTCTTT
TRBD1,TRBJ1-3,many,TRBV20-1,CSALRDRGHLSGNTIYF,TGCAGTGCGCTCCGGGACAGGGGACACCTCTCTGGAAACACCATATATTTT
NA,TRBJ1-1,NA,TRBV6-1,CAVPLLENTEAFF,TGTGCCGTCCCACTATTGGAGAACACTGAAGCTTTCTTT
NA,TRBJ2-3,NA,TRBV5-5,CASSVTYTDTQYF,TGTGCCAGCAGCGTGACGTACACAGATACGCAGTATTTT
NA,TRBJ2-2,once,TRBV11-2,CASSYLDIRNTGELFF,TGTGCCAGCAGCTACTTGGACATTCGAAACACCGGGGAGCTGTTTTTT
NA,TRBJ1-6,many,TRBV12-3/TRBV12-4,CASSSRRVRDSPLHF,TGTGCCAGCAGTTCCCGCAGGGTAAGGGATTCACCCCTCCACTTT
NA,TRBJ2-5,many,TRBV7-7,CASSLGQVAETQYF,TGTGCTAGCAGCTTAGGCCAGGTGGCGGAGACCCAGTACTTC